This T cell receptor beta chain was captured in a study of cytomegalovirus exposure and HLA in healthy donors. Overall study results and limits: There were 160 or so TCR beta chains listed as cytomegalovirus-associated. When a later analysis compared HLA-associated TCR beta chains with equally common others, the HLA-associated chains turned out to be more clonally expanded and to have lower generation probabilities. HLA alleles were associated with roughly 17,000 TCR beta sequences in a later analysis at 0.05 false discovery rate.

Use of 60 Vbeta and 13 Jbeta primers characterized the PCR. Clones were sequenced by immunoSEQ multiplex PCR, and TCRdb holds only the in-frame ones, with some missing. The data hold around 130,000 clones, with approximately 86% observed a single time. Turning to this clone: Antigen specificity is unknown.

The germline V gene has CDR1 SSHAT and CDR2 FNYEAQ (reference sequence). The CDR3 consists of 17 residues. The V and J ends lost 1 base and 0 bases, in that order; junction bases with no gene match: 5. J is TRBJ2-5 and V is TRBV7-7, with TRBD2 matching 10 bases. The clonotype comes from a boy between 5 and 17 years old in good health and CMV-seronegative. The sequencing input was PBMCs. The CDR3 region is CASSLDPAGGYQETQYF. The CDR3 DNA follows: TGTGCCAGCAGCTTAGATCCAGCGGGGGGGTACCAAGAGACCCAGTACTTC.